This is a list of T cell receptor beta chains from one sample in a study of identical twins. TCRdb re-called the 5' RACE reads with MiXCR, one entry per CDR3 protein. The data show hundreds of thousands of distinct CDR3 sequences, about 20% seen once. The sample also formed part of further work on T cells expressing NK-cell markers.

The sequencing sample was made of PBMCs. The receptors shown here come from a woman between 18 and 30 years old in good health. The CDR3 runs from the conserved cysteine through the conserved F or W. The D gene is left open where the match is weak. Some rows have no size entry. The others give once, few or many, or a class for an expanded clone.

DNA: TGCAGTGCCGGACAGTATGGCTACACCTTC; CDR3: CSAGQYGYTF; J: TRBJ1-2; size: few; V: TRBV20-1; D: .
DNA: TGTGCCAGCAGTTTAGGGGGGGCGATGATCGGGGAGCTGTTTTTT; CDR3: CASSLGGAMIGELFF; J: TRBJ2-2; size: .; V: TRBV12-3/TRBV12-4; D: .
DNA: TGTGCCAGCAGCTTAGACCCTCAAAGATACGAGCAGTACTTC; CDR3: CASSLDPQRYEQYF; J: TRBJ2-7; size: .; V: TRBV11-2; D: .
DNA: TGTGCCAGCAGTTTGTTAGGGAATTCACCCCTCCACTTT; CDR3: CASSLLGNSPLHF; J: TRBJ1-6; size: .; V: TRBV12-3/TRBV12-4; D: .
DNA: TGCAGTGCGACTGAGGGACTAGAGTACGAGCAGTACTTC; CDR3: CSATEGLEYEQYF; J: TRBJ2-7; size: few; V: TRBV20-1; D: TRBD2
DNA: TGTGCCAGCTCAGCCCAGGCAGTAACCCACCAAGAGACCCAGTACTTC; CDR3: CASSAQAVTHQETQYF; J: TRBJ2-5; size: .; V: TRBV18; D: .
DNA: TGCGCCAGCAGCTTGGAGCCGGCCAACTATGGCTACACCTTC; CDR3: CASSLEPANYGYTF; J: TRBJ1-2; size: few; V: TRBV5-1; D: .
DNA: TGCAGTGCATCGGCCCGAGCGTCCTACGAGCAGTACTTC; CDR3: CSASARASYEQYF; J: TRBJ2-7; size: many; V: TRBV20-1; D: .
DNA: TGTGCCAGCAGTTTAGATCAGCCAGGGAACACTGAAGCTTTCTTT; CDR3: CASSLDQPGNTEAFF; J: TRBJ1-1; size: few; V: TRBV12-3/TRBV12-4; D: .
DNA: TGCGCCAGCAGCGACAGGGGAAACACCATATATTTT; CDR3: CASSDRGNTIYF; J: TRBJ1-3; size: many; V: TRBV5-1; D: .
DNA: TGTGCCAGCAGCCCAAGGGTTCAGGGTCCCCGTGGCTACACCTTC; CDR3: CASSPRVQGPRGYTF; J: TRBJ1-2; size: .; V: TRBV12-3/TRBV12-4; D: .
DNA: TGCAGTGCTAGAGATACCGGGACAGTGAACACCGGGGAGCTGTTTTTT; CDR3: CSARDTGTVNTGELFF; J: TRBJ2-2; size: .; V: TRBV20-1; D: TRBD1
DNA: TGCGCCAGCAGCGAGACTAGCGGGAGGAATTACCTCCAAGAGACCCAGTACTTC; CDR3: CASSETSGRNYLQETQYF; J: TRBJ2-5; size: few; V: TRBV5-1; D: TRBD2
DNA: TGTGCCAGCAGTTTATCCCTGGCACTCTACGAGCAGTACTTC; CDR3: CASSLSLALYEQYF; J: TRBJ2-7; size: .; V: TRBV12-3/TRBV12-4; D: .
DNA: TGTGCCAGCACCCCGGGCACAGGGAACACCGGGGAGCTGTTTTTT; CDR3: CASTPGTGNTGELFF; J: TRBJ2-2; size: .; V: TRBV7-9; D: .
DNA: TGTGCCAGCATAAAAGGGGGTGCTACCTACGAGCAGTACTTC; CDR3: CASIKGGATYEQYF; J: TRBJ2-7; size: few; V: TRBV7-9; D: .
DNA: TGTGCCATCAGTGAGACGGAGTACAATGAGCAGTTCTTC; CDR3: CAISETEYNEQFF; J: TRBJ2-1; size: .; V: TRBV10-3; D: .
DNA: TGCAGCGTCGCCCGGGCAGGAGAGCAGTTCTTC; CDR3: CSVARAGEQFF; J: TRBJ2-1; size: once; V: TRBV29-1; D: .
DNA: TGTGCCAGCAGCGGCAGGGGGGGCAACGGGGAGCTGTTTTTT; CDR3: CASSGRGGNGELFF; J: TRBJ2-2; size: .; V: TRBV11-3; D: .
DNA: TGTGCCATCCTCGAAGTACAGGGGACCCCGATCTATGGCTACACCTTC; CDR3: CAILEVQGTPIYGYTF; J: TRBJ1-2; size: .; V: TRBV10-3; D: TRBD1
DNA: TGCAGTGCTAGGCCCGCCAGCCTTACGGGGGGGGCGCAAGAGACCCAGTACTTC; CDR3: CSARPASLTGGAQETQYF; J: TRBJ2-5; size: .; V: TRBV20-1; D: TRBD2
DNA: TGTGCCAGCAGCCTAACTAGCGGGGGGCAGAATGAGCAGTTCTTC; CDR3: CASSLTSGGQNEQFF; J: TRBJ2-1; size: once; V: TRBV7-9; D: TRBD2
DNA: TGTGCCATCAGTGATGGGTCTCCGGATAGGGAGACCCAGTACTTC; CDR3: CAISDGSPDRETQYF; J: TRBJ2-5; size: few; V: TRBV10-3; D: .
DNA: TGTGCCAGCAGCCTGACGTTCGCTAGCGGGACCTTCTCTGGGGCCAACGTCCTGACTTTC; CDR3: CASSLTFASGTFSGANVLTF; J: TRBJ2-6; size: .; V: TRBV11-1; D: TRBD2
DNA: TGCAGTGCTCGTGGGGGGCCCCGCTCCTATAATTCACCCCTCCACTTT; CDR3: CSARGGPRSYNSPLHF; J: TRBJ1-6; size: .; V: TRBV20-1; D: .
DNA: TGCGCCAGCAGCTTGGGGGGTGGGTTCAATGAGCAGTTCTTC; CDR3: CASSLGGGFNEQFF; J: TRBJ2-1; size: .; V: TRBV5-1; D: .